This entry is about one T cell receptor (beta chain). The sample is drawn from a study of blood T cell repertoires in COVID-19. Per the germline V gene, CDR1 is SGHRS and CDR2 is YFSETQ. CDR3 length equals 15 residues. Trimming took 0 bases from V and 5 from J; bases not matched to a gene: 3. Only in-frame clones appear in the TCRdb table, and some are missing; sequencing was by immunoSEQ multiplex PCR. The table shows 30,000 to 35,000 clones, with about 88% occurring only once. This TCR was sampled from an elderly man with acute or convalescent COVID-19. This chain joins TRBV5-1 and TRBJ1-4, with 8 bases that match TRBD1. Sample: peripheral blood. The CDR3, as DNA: TGCGCCAGCAGCTTGGAGACAGGGGAAAATGAAAAACTGTTTTTT. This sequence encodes CASSLETGENEKLFF.